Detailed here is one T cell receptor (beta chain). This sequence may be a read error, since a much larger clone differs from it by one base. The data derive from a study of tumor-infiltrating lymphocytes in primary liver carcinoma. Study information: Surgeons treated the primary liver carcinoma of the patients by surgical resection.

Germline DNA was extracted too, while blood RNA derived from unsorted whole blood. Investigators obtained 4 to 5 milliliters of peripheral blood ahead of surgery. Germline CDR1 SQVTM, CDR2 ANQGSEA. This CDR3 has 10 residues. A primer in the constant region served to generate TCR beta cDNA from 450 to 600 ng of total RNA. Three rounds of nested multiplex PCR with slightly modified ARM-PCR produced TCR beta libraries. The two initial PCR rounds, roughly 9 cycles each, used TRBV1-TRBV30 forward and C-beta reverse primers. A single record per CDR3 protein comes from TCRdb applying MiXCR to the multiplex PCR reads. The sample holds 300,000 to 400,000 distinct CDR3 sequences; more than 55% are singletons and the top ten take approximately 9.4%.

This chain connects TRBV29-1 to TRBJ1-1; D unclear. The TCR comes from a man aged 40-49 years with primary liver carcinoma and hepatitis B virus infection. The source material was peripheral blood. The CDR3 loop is CSSRNTEAFF. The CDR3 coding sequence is TGCAGTAGCAGGAACACTGAAGCTTTCTTT. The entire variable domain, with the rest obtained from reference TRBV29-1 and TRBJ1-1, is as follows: SAVISQKPSRDICQRGTSLTIQCQVDSQVTMMFWYRQQPGQSLTLIATANQGSEATYESGFVIDKFPISRPNLTFSTLTVSNMSPEDSSIYLCSSRNTEAFFGQGTRLTVV.